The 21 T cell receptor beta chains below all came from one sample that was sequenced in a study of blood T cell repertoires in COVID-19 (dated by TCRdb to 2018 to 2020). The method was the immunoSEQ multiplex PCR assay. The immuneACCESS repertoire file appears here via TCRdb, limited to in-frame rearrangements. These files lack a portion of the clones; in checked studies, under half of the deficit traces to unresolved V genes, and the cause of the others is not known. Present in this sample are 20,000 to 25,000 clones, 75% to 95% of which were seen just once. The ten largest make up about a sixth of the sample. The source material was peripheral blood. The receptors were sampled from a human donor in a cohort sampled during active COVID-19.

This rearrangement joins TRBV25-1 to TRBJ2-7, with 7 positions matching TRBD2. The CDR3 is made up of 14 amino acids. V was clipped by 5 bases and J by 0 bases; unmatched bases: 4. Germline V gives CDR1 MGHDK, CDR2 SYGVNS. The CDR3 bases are TGTGCCAGCAGTTCCCGGGAGGCCTCCTACGAGCAGTACTTC. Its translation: CASSSREASYEQYF.

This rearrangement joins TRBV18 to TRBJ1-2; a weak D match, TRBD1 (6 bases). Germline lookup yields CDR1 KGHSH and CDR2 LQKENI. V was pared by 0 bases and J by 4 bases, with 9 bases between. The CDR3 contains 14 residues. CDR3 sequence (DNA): TGTGCCAGCTCACCACCTCAGGGGACCTATGGCTACACCTTC. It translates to CASSPPQGTYGYTF.

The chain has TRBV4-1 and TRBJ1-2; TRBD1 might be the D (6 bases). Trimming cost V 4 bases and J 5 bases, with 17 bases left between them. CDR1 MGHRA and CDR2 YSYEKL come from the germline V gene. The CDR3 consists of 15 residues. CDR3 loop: CASSRVPGQDYGYTF. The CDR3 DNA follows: TGCGCCAGCAGCCGAGTTCCGGGACAAGATTATGGCTACACCTTC.

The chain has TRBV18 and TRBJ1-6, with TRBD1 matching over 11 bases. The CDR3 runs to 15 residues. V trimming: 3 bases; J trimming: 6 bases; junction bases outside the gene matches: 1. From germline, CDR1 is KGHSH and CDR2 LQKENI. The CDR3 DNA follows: TGTGCCAGCTCACCGGGGACAGGGGGTAATTCACCCCTCCACTTT. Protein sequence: CASSPGTGGNSPLHF.

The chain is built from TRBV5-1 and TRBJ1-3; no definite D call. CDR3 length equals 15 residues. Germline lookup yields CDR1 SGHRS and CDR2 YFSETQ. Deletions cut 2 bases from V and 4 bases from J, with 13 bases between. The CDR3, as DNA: TGCGCCAGCAGCTTTTTCCAAGGAGTCGGAAACACCATATATTTT. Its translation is CASSFFQGVGNTIYF.

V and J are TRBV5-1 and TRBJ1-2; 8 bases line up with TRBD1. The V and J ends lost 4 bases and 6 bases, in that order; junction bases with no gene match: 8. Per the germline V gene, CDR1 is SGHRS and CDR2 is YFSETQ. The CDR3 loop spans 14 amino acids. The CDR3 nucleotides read TGCGCCAGCAGCCGTGGACAGGGCATCGATGGCTACACCTTC. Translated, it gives CASSRGQGIDGYTF.

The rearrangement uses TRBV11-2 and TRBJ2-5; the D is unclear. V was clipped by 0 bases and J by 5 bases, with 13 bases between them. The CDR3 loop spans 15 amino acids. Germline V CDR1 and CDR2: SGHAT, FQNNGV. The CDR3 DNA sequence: TGTGCCAGCAGCTTAGATGTACAGAGTGGGGAGACCCAGTACTTC. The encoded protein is CASSLDVQSGETQYF.

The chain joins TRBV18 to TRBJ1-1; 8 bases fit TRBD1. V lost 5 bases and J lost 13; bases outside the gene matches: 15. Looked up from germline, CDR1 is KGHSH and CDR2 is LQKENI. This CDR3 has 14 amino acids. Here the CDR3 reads CASSSGQGGWGFFF. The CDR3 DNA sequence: TGTGCCAGCTCATCCGGACAGGGAGGCTGGGGATTTTTCTTT.

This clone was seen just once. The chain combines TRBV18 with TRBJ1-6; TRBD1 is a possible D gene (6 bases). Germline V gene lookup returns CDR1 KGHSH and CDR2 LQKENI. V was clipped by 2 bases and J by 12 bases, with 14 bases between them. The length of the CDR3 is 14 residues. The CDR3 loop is CASSPRDKELPLHF. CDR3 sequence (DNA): TGTGCCAGCTCACCAAGGGACAAGGAGTTACCCCTCCACTTT.

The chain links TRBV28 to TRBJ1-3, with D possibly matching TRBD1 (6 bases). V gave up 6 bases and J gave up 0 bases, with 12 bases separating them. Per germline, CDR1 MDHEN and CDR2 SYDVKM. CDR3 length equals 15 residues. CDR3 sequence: CASRQDRSSGNTIYF. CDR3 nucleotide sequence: TGTGCCAGCAGACAAGACAGGAGCTCTGGAAACACCATATATTTT.

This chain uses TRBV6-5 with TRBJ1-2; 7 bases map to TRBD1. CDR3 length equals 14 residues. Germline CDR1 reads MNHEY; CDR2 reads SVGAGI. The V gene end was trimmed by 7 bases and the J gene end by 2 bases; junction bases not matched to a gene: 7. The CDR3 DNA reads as TGTGCCAGCACCACCAGGGACAGAAACTATGGCTACACCTTC. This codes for CASTTRDRNYGYTF.

The CDR3 protein is CASSLTSGAHNEQFF. The CDR3 region has the DNA TGCGCCAGCAGCTTAACTAGCGGGGCCCACAATGAGCAGTTCTTC. The chain is built from TRBV5-1 and TRBJ2-1; 10 nucleotides line up with TRBD2. Germline V gene sequence: CDR1 SGHRS, CDR2 YFSETQ. The CDR3 is made up of 15 amino acids. The trim removed 2 bases at V and 5 bases at J, leaving 4 bases unmatched.

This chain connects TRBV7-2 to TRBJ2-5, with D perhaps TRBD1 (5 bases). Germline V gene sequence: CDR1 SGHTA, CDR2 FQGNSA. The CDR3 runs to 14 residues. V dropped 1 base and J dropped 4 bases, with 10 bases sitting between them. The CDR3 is CASSLGLRGETQYF. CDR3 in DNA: TGTGCCAGCAGCTTAGGACTTAGGGGAGAGACCCAGTACTTC.

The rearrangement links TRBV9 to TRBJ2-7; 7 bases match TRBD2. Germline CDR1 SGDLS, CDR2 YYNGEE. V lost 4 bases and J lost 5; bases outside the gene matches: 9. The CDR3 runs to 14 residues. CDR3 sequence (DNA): TGTGCCAGCAGCCCTGGGGGGGTGAGTGACGAGCAGTACTTC. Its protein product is CASSPGGVSDEQYF.

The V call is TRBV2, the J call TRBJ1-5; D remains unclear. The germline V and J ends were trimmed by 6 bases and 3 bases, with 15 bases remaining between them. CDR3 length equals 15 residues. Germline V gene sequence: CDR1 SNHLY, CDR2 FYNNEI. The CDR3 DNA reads TGTGCCAGCAGACTAAATCGGGGATTCAATCAGCCCCAGCATTTT. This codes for CASRLNRGFNQPQHF.

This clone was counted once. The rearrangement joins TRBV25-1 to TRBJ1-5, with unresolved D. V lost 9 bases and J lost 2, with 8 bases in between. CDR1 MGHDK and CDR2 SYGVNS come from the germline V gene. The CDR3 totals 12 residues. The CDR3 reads CASQRGNQPQHF. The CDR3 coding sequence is TGTGCCAGTCAGCGGGGCAATCAGCCCCAGCATTTT.

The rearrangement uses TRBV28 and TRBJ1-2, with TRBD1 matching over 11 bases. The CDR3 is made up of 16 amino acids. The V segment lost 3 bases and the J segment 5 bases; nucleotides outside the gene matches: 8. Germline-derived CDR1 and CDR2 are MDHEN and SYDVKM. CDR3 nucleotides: TGTGCCAGCAGTTTGCCCGGGACAGGGGGTTTATATGGCTACACCTTC. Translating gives CASSLPGTGGLYGYTF.

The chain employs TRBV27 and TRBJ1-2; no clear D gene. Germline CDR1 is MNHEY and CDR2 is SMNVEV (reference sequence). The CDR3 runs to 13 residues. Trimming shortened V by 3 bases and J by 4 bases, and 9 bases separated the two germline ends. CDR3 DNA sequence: TGTGCCAGCAGTTTGGAAGGACTCTATGGCTACACCTTC. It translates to CASSLEGLYGYTF.

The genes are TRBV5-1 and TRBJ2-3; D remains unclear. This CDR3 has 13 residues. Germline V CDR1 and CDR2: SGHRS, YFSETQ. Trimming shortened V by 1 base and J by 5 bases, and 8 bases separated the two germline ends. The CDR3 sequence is CASSLRGGDTQYF. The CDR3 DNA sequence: TGCGCCAGCAGCTTGCGAGGTGGAGATACGCAGTATTTT.

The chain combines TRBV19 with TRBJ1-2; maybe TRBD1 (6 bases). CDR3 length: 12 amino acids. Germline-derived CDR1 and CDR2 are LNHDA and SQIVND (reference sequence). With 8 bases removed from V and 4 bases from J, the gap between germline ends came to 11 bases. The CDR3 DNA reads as TGTGCCAGTGGGGGCGCAGGCTATGGCTACACCTTC. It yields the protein CASGGAGYGYTF.

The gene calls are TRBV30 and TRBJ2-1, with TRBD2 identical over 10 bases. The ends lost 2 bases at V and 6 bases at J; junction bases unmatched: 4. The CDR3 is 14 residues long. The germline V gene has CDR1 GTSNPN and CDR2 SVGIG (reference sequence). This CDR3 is CAWSKGTSVNEQFF. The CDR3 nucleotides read TGTGCCTGGAGTAAGGGGACTAGCGTCAATGAGCAGTTCTTC.